This T cell receptor (beta chain) was found in a study of CD8+ T cells in alopecia areata. Study-level information: For 6 to 18 months, tofacitinib was taken, and 6 months off drug followed.

A word on this clone: The antigen is undetermined.

Treatment reported: oral pan-JAK inhibitor, 5-10 mg twice daily. General study results and limits: Scalp clonality and expanded CD8+ clones among the top 100 were significantly decreased by tofacitinib.

This CDR3 spans 14 amino acids. V shed 5 bases and J shed 4 bases, with 14 bases lying between them. CDR1 and CDR2 (germline): SEHNR, FQNEAQ (reference sequence). Sequencing relied on a cDNA template that was reverse transcribed from extracted RNA. Clones were read by immunoSEQ multiplex PCR, and TCRdb kept only the in-frame ones, dropping some. This table has about 200,000 clones, 50% to 60% appearing once. V and J are TRBV7-9 and TRBJ1-2; D may be TRBD1 (6 bases). The starting material was CD4+ T cells sorted from blood, obtained at week 4, from a patient treated with tofacitinib. This TCR was recovered from a human donor with alopecia areata. CDR3 sequence reads: CASSPSDRIYGYTF. CDR3 bases: TGTGCCAGCAGCCCATCTGACAGGATCTATGGCTACACCTTC. Combining the CDR3 with reference TRBV7-9 and TRBJ1-2 gives the whole variable domain DTGVSQNPRHKITKRGQNVTFRCDPISEHNRLYWYRQTLGQGPEFLTYFQNEAQLEKSRLLSDRFSAERPKGSFSTLEIQRTEQGDSAMYLCASSPSDRIYGYTFGSGTRLTVV.